The entry below describes one T cell receptor (beta chain). A read error may account for a junction end that differs from germline. Clinical histories supplied by participants themselves formed the basis of cohort assignment. During the 2 weeks before they entered the study, exposed participants had met someone with a PCR-confirmed or clinician-diagnosed COVID-19 case. In the authors' workflow: Reference gene primer amplification gave estimated nucleated cell counts. Assay used: immunoSEQ multiplex PCR; TCRdb lists only in-frame clones, some missing. V and J calls and clone size are given by that table; D and trimming were obtained from the DNA. The sample holds 250,000 or so clones, just under 90% seen once. This entry belongs to a study of blood T cell repertoires in COVID-19. There are 12 residues in the CDR3. Germline CDR1 reads MDHEN; CDR2 reads SYDVKM.

The clonotype comes from a man aged 50 to 59 who had been exposed to COVID-19. V and J are TRBV28 and TRBJ1-2; tentatively, D is TRBD1 (5 bases). Specimen: PBMCs or T cells enriched from blood (not recorded which). CDR3 sequence: CALGRDLYGYTF. Here the CDR3 DNA reads TGCGCCCTCGGGCGGGACCTATATGGCTACACCTTC.